One sample yielded the 8 T cell receptor beta chains listed below, sequenced in a study of blood T cell repertoires in COVID-19. The table came from immunoSEQ multiplex PCR; TCRdb's copy has only in-frame clones and leaves some out. The sample includes around 700,000 clones, 90% of them seen just once. Input material: peripheral blood. These receptors were taken from a woman between 18 and 29 years old with acute or convalescent COVID-19.

The J gene is TRBJ2-3, the V gene TRBV27; D is unclear. CDR1 is MNHEY and CDR2 is SMNVEV in the germline V gene (reference sequence). The CDR3 extends over 13 amino acids. With 5 bases removed from V and 1 base from J, the gap between germline ends came to 7 bases. The CDR3 coding sequence is TGTGCCAGCAGTGACGCGGGCACAGATACGCAGTATTTT. Protein sequence: CASSDAGTDTQYF.

The V and J genes are TRBV12-5 and TRBJ1-2; 8 bases line up with TRBD1. Unmatched junction bases numbered 9, after V lost 0 bases and J lost 3 bases. The CDR3 loop spans 17 amino acids. Germline lookup yields CDR1 LGHNT and CDR2 FRNRAP. The CDR3 protein is CASGLVLSQQGDYGYTF. In nucleotides, the CDR3 is TGTGCTAGTGGTTTGGTACTGTCCCAACAGGGGGACTATGGCTACACCTTC.

The chain uses TRBV6-1 and TRBJ1-2; D might be TRBD1 (5 bases). CDR1 is MNHNS, CDR2 SASEGT, per germline. Trimming cost V 1 base and J 2 bases, with 11 bases left between them. The CDR3 is 15 amino acids. CDR3 in amino acids: CASSEGTNTNYGYTF. For the CDR3, the DNA is TGTGCCAGCAGTGAAGGGACAAACACCAACTATGGCTACACCTTC.

CDR3 nucleotides: TGTGCCAGCAGCCCAAGCTCCGAGGGTAATGCTTTCTTT. It encodes CASSPSSEGNAFF. The chain combines TRBV7-3 with TRBJ1-1; D remains unclear. The CDR3 covers 13 residues. Trimming took 5 bases from V and 11 from J, leaving 18 bases between them. The germline V gene has CDR1 SGHTA and CDR2 FQGTGA.

The V call is TRBV24-1, the J call TRBJ1-2, with TRBD1 matching over 10 bases. Trimming at V came to 7 bases and at J to 3 bases, leaving 10 bases not matched to a gene. Per the germline V gene, CDR1 is KGHDR and CDR2 is SFDVKD. This CDR3 is built from 16 residues. CDR3 in DNA: TGTGCCACCAGGTTCCCGGACAGGGGGTATTACTATGGCTACACCTTC. This sequence encodes CATRFPDRGYYYGYTF.

The chain joins TRBV19 to TRBJ1-1; D ambiguous. V was shortened by 6 bases and J by 1 base, with 12 bases between the two germline ends. The CDR3 has 14 residues. The V gene's germline CDR1 is LNHDA and CDR2 SQIVND (reference sequence). The CDR3 loop is CASRRKGANTEAFF. DNA of the CDR3: TGTGCCAGTAGGAGGAAGGGAGCGAACACTGAAGCTTTCTTT.

CDR3 residues: CASSSDRGGYGYTF. The CDR3 DNA sequence: TGCGCCAGCAGTTCCGACAGGGGAGGCTATGGCTACACCTTC. V is TRBV5-1 and J is TRBJ1-2; 8 bases are shared with TRBD1. The junction had 7 bases not matched to a gene; V was cut back by 5 bases and J by 4 bases. Looked up from germline, CDR1 is SGHRS and CDR2 is YFSETQ. There are 14 residues in the CDR3.

The genes are TRBV3-1 (or the pseudogene TRBV3-2) and TRBJ2-5, with TRBD1 as a possible D gene (6 bases). This CDR3 has 14 residues. Trimming left V 1 base short and J 5 bases short, with 11 bases between. From germline, CDR1 is LGHDT and CDR2 YNNKEL (reference sequence). The CDR3 here is CASSQAGVQETQYF. The DNA for the CDR3 is TGTGCCAGCAGCCAAGCAGGGGTTCAGGAGACCCAGTACTTC.